What follows describes a single TCR beta chain. Its antigen is unidentified. TCR beta sequencing covered blood CD8+ and CD4+ T cells. All included Susac syndrome patients satisfied recently defined diagnostic criteria for definite or probable disease. The data were taken from a study of CD8 T cells in Susac syndrome. Points from the study as a whole: Only a relatively small number of individuals were included in the TCR sequencing and HLA analysis.

The V and J ends lost 5 bases and 4 bases, in that order; junction bases with no gene match: 10. This CDR3 region has 16 residues. It was with random hexamers that roughly 0.5 to 1 ug RNA was reverse transcribed. TCRdb reprocessed the immunoSEQ multiplex PCR reads with MiXCR, giving one entry per CDR3 protein. The sample has a few hundred thousand distinct CDR3 sequences; about 94% are singletons. The sequenced sample was CD4+ T cells from PBMCs. The gene calls are TRBV12-3 or TRBV12-4 and TRBJ2-5; 10 bases fit TRBD1. This receptor was taken from a human donor with Susac syndrome. The CDR3 DNA reads TGTGCCAGCAGTCACCGACAGGGGGCGGTAGGAGAGACCCAGTACTTC. This translates into CASSHRQGAVGETQYF.